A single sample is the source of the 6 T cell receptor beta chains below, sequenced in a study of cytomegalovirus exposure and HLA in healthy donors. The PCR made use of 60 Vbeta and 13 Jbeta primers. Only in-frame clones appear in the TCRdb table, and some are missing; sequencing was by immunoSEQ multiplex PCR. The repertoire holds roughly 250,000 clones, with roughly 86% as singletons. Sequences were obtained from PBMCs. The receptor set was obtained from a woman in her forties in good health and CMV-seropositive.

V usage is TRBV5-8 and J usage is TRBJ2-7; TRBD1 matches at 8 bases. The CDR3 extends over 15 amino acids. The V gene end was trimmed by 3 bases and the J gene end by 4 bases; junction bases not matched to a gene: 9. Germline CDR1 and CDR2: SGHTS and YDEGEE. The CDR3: CASSWTGQGLYEQYF. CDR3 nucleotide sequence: TGTGCCAGCAGCTGGACCGGACAGGGTTTATACGAGCAGTACTTC.

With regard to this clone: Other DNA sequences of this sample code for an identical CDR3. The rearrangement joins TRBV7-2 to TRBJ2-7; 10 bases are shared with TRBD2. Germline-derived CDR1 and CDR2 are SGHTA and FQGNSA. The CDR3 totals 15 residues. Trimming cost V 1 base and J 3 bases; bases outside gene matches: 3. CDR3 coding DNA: TGTGCCAGCAGCTTAGGGGCTAGCGGGAGCTACGAGCAGTACTTC. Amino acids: CASSLGASGSYEQYF.

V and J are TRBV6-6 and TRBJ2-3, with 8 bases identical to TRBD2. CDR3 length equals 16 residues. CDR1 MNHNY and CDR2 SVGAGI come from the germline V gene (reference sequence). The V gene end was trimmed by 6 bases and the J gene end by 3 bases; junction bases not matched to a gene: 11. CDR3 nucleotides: TGTGCCAGCAGCCCCGGACTAGCACGAAGGACAGATACGCAGTATTTT. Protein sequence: CASSPGLARRTDTQYF.

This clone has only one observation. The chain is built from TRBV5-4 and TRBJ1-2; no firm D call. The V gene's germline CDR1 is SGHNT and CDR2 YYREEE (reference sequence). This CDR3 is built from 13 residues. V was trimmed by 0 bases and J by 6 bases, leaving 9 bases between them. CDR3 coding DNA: TGTGCCAGCAGCTTGGACCAGGCCGATGGCTACACCTTC. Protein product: CASSLDQADGYTF.

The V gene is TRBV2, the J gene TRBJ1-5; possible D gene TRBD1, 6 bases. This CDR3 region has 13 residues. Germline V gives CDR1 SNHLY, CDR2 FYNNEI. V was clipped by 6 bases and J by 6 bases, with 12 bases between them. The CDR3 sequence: CASRLQGPQPQHF. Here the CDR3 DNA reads TGTGCCAGCAGGCTACAGGGCCCTCAGCCCCAGCATTTT. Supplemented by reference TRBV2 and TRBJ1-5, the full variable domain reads EPEVTQTPSHQVTQMGQEVILRCVPISNHLYFYWYRQILGQKVEFLVSFYNNEISEKSEIFDDQFSVERPDGSNFTLKIRSTKLEDSAMYFCASRLQGPQPQHFGDGTRLSIL.

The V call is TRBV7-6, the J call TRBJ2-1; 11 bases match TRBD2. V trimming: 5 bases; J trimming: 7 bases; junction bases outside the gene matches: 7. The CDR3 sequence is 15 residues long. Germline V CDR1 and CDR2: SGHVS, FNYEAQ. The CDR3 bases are TGTGCCAGCAGCGTCCTAGCGGGAGGTCAGAATGAGCAGTTCTTC. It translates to CASSVLAGGQNEQFF.